Reported below is one T cell receptor beta chain. This record belongs to a study of T cells in localized non-small cell lung cancer. The CDR3 runs 15 residues. Clones were sequenced by immunoSEQ multiplex PCR, and TCRdb holds only the in-frame ones, with some missing. The sample has 25,000 to 40,000 clones; about four fifths are singletons. Specimen: peripheral blood, collected before any cancer treatment. This sequence joins TRBV21-1 and TRBJ1-5. TRBV21-1 counts as a pseudogene. This TCR was sampled from a male donor at least 60 years old with stage III squamous cell lung carcinoma. CDR3 amino acids: CASSNGSYSNQPQHF. The DNA for the CDR3 is TGTGCCAGCAGTAACGGCAGTTATAGCAATCAGCCCCAGCATTTT.